The TCR beta chain under discussion was sequenced for a study of T cells after yellow fever vaccination. Study-wide results and caveats: A limited proportion of clonotypes was detected within both the CD4 and CD8 compartments.

On this clonotype itself: Its target is unknown.

One entry per CDR3 protein results from TCRdb running MiXCR on the 5' RACE reads. The table lists about 160,000 distinct CDR3 sequences, about 7% of them singletons. Trimming at V came to 1 base and at J to 3 bases, leaving 5 bases not matched to a gene. This CDR3 region has 15 residues. The V gene's germline CDR1 is PRHDT and CDR2 FYEKMQ (reference sequence). The V gene is TRBV13, the J gene TRBJ2-5, with 7 bases aligning to TRBD2. The clonotype was recovered from a man between 18 and 35 years old who received the YFV17D yellow fever vaccine. The starting material was CD4+ T cells sorted from PBMCs, obtained about 5 days after the first yellow fever vaccination. The DNA of the CDR3 is TGTGCCAGCAGCTTAGACCCTAGCGGAAAAGAGACCCAGTACTTC. Protein product: CASSLDPSGKETQYF.